Below are 20 T cell receptor beta chains sequenced from a single sample in a study of cytomegalovirus exposure and HLA in healthy donors. The primer mix had 60 Vbeta and 13 Jbeta primers. The method was immunoSEQ multiplex PCR; TCRdb's version includes in-frame clones alone and lacks a portion of them. The sample carries around 200,000 clones, around three quarters recorded once. The sequenced sample consisted of PBMCs. Receptors were obtained from a woman between 25 and 40 years old in good health and CMV-seropositive.

The chain has TRBV4-3 and TRBJ1-1; 7 nucleotides agree with TRBD1. From germline, CDR1 is LGHNA and CDR2 YSLEER. The trim removed 8 bases at V and 1 base at J, leaving 4 bases unmatched. The CDR3 totals 13 residues. The DNA of the CDR3 is TGCGCCAGCGGCCGGACAGGGAACACTGAAGCTTTCTTT. Its translation: CASGRTGNTEAFF.

V gene TRBV5-1 combines with J gene TRBJ1-5, with 7 bases lining up with TRBD1. V lost 4 bases, J lost 6 bases, and 4 bases stayed unmatched. The CDR3 spans 13 residues. Germline-derived CDR1 and CDR2 are SGHRS and YFSETQ. In nucleotides, the CDR3 is TGCGCCAGCAGCGCCGGGACAGCTCAGCCCCAGCATTTT. Its protein is CASSAGTAQPQHF.

J is TRBJ1-2 and V is TRBV2; 10 nucleotides line up with TRBD1. Losses at the gene ends were 6 bases for V and 7 bases for J; bases not matched to a gene: 8. The CDR3 is 14 residues long. Germline lookup yields CDR1 SNHLY and CDR2 FYNNEI. CDR3 DNA: TGTGCCAGCAGGGGGGGACGGGACAGGGGTGGCTACACCTTC. Protein sequence: CASRGGRDRGGYTF.

The chain recombines TRBV29-1 with TRBJ2-7; possible D gene TRBD1, 5 bases. The CDR3 is 14 residues long. Germline lookup yields CDR1 SQVTM and CDR2 ANQGSEA. Trimming cost V 5 bases and J 2 bases, with 16 bases left between them. CDR3 sequence (DNA): TGCAGCGTTATACAGACAGCGCTGACCTACGAGCAGTACTTC. Its translation: CSVIQTALTYEQYF.

The chain links TRBV5-1 to TRBJ2-1; the D gene is possibly TRBD2 (6 bases). In germline, CDR1 is SGHRS, CDR2 YFSETQ. The ends were cut back, 2 bases at V and 9 bases at J, with 9 bases in the middle. The CDR3 has 12 residues. CDR3: CASSLMGGEQFF. As DNA, the CDR3 is TGCGCCAGCAGCTTAATGGGAGGTGAGCAGTTCTTC.

The chain links TRBV7-8 to TRBJ2-7; 10 nucleotides align to TRBD1. The CDR3 is 19 residues long. CDR1 is SGHVS, CDR2 FQNEAQ, per germline. V was clipped by 5 bases and J by 5 bases; unmatched bases: 21. This CDR3 is CASSGWTGGNRGYLNEQYF. CDR3 DNA: TGTGCCAGCAGCGGATGGACAGGGGGAAACCGGGGATACCTAAACGAGCAGTACTTC.

The chain is built from TRBV11-2 and TRBJ2-7, with D perhaps TRBD1 (6 bases). The CDR3 totals 14 residues. Trimming left V 0 bases short and J 3 bases short, with 9 bases between. CDR1 is SGHAT, CDR2 FQNNGV, per germline. CDR3 sequence: CASSLDRGSYEQYF. CDR3 coding DNA: TGTGCCAGCAGCTTAGACAGGGGCAGCTACGAGCAGTACTTC.

CDR3 DNA sequence: TGTGCCAGCAGTTTACAGGGGGCCGGCACTGAAGCTTTCTTT. Amino acid sequence: CASSLQGAGTEAFF. The chain combines TRBV27 with TRBJ1-1, with TRBD1 matching over 8 bases. Germline values: CDR1 MNHEY, CDR2 SMNVEV (reference sequence). V was clipped by 2 bases and J by 4 bases; unmatched bases: 3. The CDR3 spans 14 residues.

The chain links TRBV5-6 to TRBJ1-5; TRBD1 might be the D (6 bases). The germline V gene has CDR1 SGHDT and CDR2 YYEEEE. The CDR3 consists of 15 residues. Trimming shortened V by 0 bases and J by 6 bases, and 13 bases separated the two germline ends. CDR3 amino acids: CASSLARGEGQPQHF. In nucleotides, the CDR3 is TGTGCCAGCAGCTTGGCAAGGGGGGAGGGTCAGCCCCAGCATTTT.

The chain couples TRBV9 to TRBJ1-3; D remains ambiguous. Germline V gene lookup returns CDR1 SGDLS and CDR2 YYNGEE. With 2 bases removed from V and 4 bases from J, the gap between germline ends came to 4 bases. The length of the CDR3 is 12 residues. In nucleotides, the CDR3 is TGTGCCAGCAGCGTTCAGGGAAACACCATATATTTT. This gives the protein CASSVQGNTIYF.

V gene TRBV5-1 combines with J gene TRBJ2-7; a possible D gene is TRBD1 (6 bases). Deletions cut 2 bases from V and 6 bases from J, with 12 bases between. CDR1 SGHRS and CDR2 YFSETQ come from the germline V gene. This CDR3 has 13 amino acids. CDR3 in amino acids: CASSLQGLGEQYF. CDR3 sequence (DNA): TGCGCCAGCAGCTTACAGGGTCTAGGCGAGCAGTACTTC.

J is TRBJ1-3 and V is TRBV7-6; 7 bases are a match to TRBD1. The germline V gene has CDR1 SGHVS and CDR2 FNYEAQ. The CDR3 contains 16 residues. The J segment lost 0 bases and the V segment lost 3 bases, leaving 5 bases of the junction unmatched. The CDR3 DNA is TGTGCCAGCAGCTTTGGTACAGGGGCCTCTGGAAACACCATATATTTT. Translated, it gives CASSFGTGASGNTIYF.

This clone was detected only a few times. The genes are TRBV18 and TRBJ2-2; TRBD1 is a possible D gene (6 bases). There are 17 residues in the CDR3. V lost 0 bases, J lost 2 bases, and 13 bases lay in between. CDR1 and CDR2 from the germline V gene are KGHSH and LQKENI. The CDR3 protein is CASSPPLGDINTGELFF. CDR3 sequence (DNA): TGTGCCAGCTCACCACCTCTGGGGGACATCAACACCGGGGAGCTGTTTTTT.

This clone was seen only once. The chain has TRBV5-1 and TRBJ1-1; D not certain. Between the trimmed V and J ends, which lost 7 bases and 4 bases, there was a span of 14 bases. Germline V gene sequence: CDR1 SGHRS, CDR2 YFSETQ. The CDR3 runs 13 residues. The CDR3 bases are TGCGCCAGCGCGAGGGTACAGAGCACTGAAGCTTTCTTT. Amino acid sequence: CASARVQSTEAFF.

The chain combines TRBV7-9 with TRBJ1-2; unclear D gene. V lost 0 bases and J lost 0, with 5 bases in between. Germline V gives CDR1 SEHNR, CDR2 FQNEAQ (reference sequence). The CDR3 contains 14 residues. This chain's CDR3 is CASSLAAPNYGYTF. The CDR3 DNA reads as TGTGCCAGCAGCTTAGCGGCCCCTAACTATGGCTACACCTTC.

CDR3 coding DNA: TGTGCCAGCAGTTTTTTAGGAGCCTACCCTGAAGCTTTCTTT. It specifies CASSFLGAYPEAFF. The V call is TRBV28, the J call TRBJ1-1, with unresolved D. Germline V lookup: CDR1 MDHEN, CDR2 SYDVKM. Trimming left V 3 bases short and J 6 bases short, with 14 bases between. This CDR3 region has 14 residues.

The rearrangement joins TRBV7-2 to TRBJ1-3; no definite D call. This CDR3 is 15 amino acids long. The germline CDR1 and CDR2 sequences are SGHTA and FQGNSA. V dropped 5 bases and J dropped 0 bases, with 11 bases sitting between them. This CDR3 is CASSVTVGSGNTIYF. The CDR3 DNA reads as TGTGCCAGCAGCGTTACGGTCGGCTCTGGAAACACCATATATTTT.

This sequence joins TRBV9 and TRBJ2-3, with a tentative D call TRBD2 (5 bases). Germline V gives CDR1 SGDLS, CDR2 YYNGEE. This CDR3 is built from 14 residues. V was trimmed by 3 bases and J by 1 base, leaving 9 bases between them. CDR3 sequence: CASSGSRGTDTQYF. CDR3 nucleotide sequence: TGTGCCAGCAGCGGGTCGCGGGGCACAGATACGCAGTATTTT.

J is TRBJ1-1 and V is TRBV7-2; possibly TRBD1 for D (5 bases). Germline CDR1 SGHTA, CDR2 FQGNSA. There are 13 residues in the CDR3. V dropped 4 bases and J dropped 5 bases, with 11 bases sitting between them. The CDR3 DNA follows: TGTGCCAGCAGCTACCCGGGGGGAACTGAAGCTTTCTTT. Its protein is CASSYPGGTEAFF.

This clone was seen a handful of times. The chain has TRBV18 and TRBJ1-3, with TRBD1 matching 11 bases. Germline CDR1 reads KGHSH; CDR2 reads LQKENI. After removal of 1 base from V and 2 bases from J, the junction contained 4 bases not matched to a gene. The CDR3 length is 17 residues. The CDR3, as DNA: TGTGCCAGCTCACCACAAGCGGGACAGGGGGCTGGAAACACCATATATTTT. It encodes CASSPQAGQGAGNTIYF.